Listed here are 10 T cell receptor beta chains from one sample, sequenced in a study of T cell responses to AZD1222 COVID-19 vaccine. Clones were read by immunoSEQ multiplex PCR, and TCRdb kept only the in-frame ones, dropping some. The sample lists fewer than 150,000 clones, about 90% occurring once. The specimen was peripheral blood, collected on day 0 of AZD1222 vaccination. Receptors originate from an adult in good health.

This clone was observed a single time. The V call is TRBV4-1, the J call TRBJ2-3, with 9 bases lining up with TRBD1. Unmatched junction bases numbered 11, after V lost 4 bases and J lost 0 bases. This CDR3 has 18 residues. Germline CDR1 reads MGHRA; CDR2 reads YSYEKL. CDR3 nucleotides: TGCGCCAGCAGCCCTGCACCAACCGGGACAGGGAGCACAGATACGCAGTATTTT. Its protein product is CASSPAPTGTGSTDTQYF.

V is TRBV27 and J is TRBJ2-7, with 9 bases identical to TRBD1. The CDR3 sequence is 17 residues long. Germline CDR1 and CDR2: MNHEY and SMNVEV (reference sequence). J lost 0 bases, V lost 6 bases, and 12 bases had no gene match. In DNA form, the CDR3 reads TGTGCCAGCAGCCCGTCTTGGACAGGGGCCCTCTCCTACGAGCAGTACTTC. Protein: CASSPSWTGALSYEQYF.

This clone was picked up one time. The chain carries TRBV27 and TRBJ1-5; D not resolved. The CDR3 loop spans 14 amino acids. V lost 4 bases and J lost 0, with 7 bases in between. CDR1 is MNHEY and CDR2 is SMNVEV in the germline V gene (reference sequence). The CDR3 DNA reads as TGTGCCAGCAGTTCCGAGACTAGCAATCAGCCCCAGCATTTT. Its translation: CASSSETSNQPQHF.

The V gene is TRBV11-3, the J gene TRBJ1-2; D might be TRBD1 (5 bases). The length of the CDR3 is 12 residues. Trimming cost V 1 base and J 5 bases, with 5 bases left between them. Germline V lookup: CDR1 SGHNT, CDR2 YENEEA. The CDR3 coding sequence is TGTGCCAGCAGCTTAGGGGGGTATGGCTACACCTTC. Its protein is CASSLGGYGYTF.

The rearrangement links TRBV19 to TRBJ1-3; maybe TRBD1 (6 bases). The germline V and J ends were trimmed by 7 bases and 2 bases, with 18 bases remaining between them. Germline V CDR1 and CDR2: LNHDA, SQIVND (reference sequence). The CDR3 sequence is 16 residues long. The DNA of the CDR3 is TGTGCCAGTATGTGGCTCCTATGGGGGCCTGGAAACACCATATATTTT. Translating it yields CASMWLLWGPGNTIYF.

The chain is built from TRBV11-3 and TRBJ2-5, with 12 bases aligning to TRBD2. The ends lost 2 bases at V and 2 bases at J; junction bases unmatched: 3. Germline CDR1 and CDR2: SGHNT and YENEEA. CDR3 length: 16 amino acids. CDR3: CASSLRLAGAQETQYF. For the CDR3, the DNA is TGTGCCAGCAGCTTAAGACTAGCGGGAGCACAAGAGACCCAGTACTTC.

The chain links TRBV11-3 to TRBJ2-3; 8 nucleotides agree with TRBD2. The junction had 7 bases not matched to a gene; V was cut back by 3 bases and J by 2 bases. Per germline, CDR1 SGHNT and CDR2 YENEEA. This CDR3 is built from 16 residues. CDR3 sequence: CASSFVAGRFTDTQYF. The DNA for the CDR3 is TGTGCCAGCAGCTTCGTAGCGGGGAGATTCACAGATACGCAGTATTTT.

V is TRBV9 and J is TRBJ1-2, with D hard to call. The CDR3 has 13 amino acids. Trimming shortened V by 0 bases and J by 8 bases, and 11 bases separated the two germline ends. The germline V gene has CDR1 SGDLS and CDR2 YYNGEE. This chain's CDR3 is CASSVDSSRGYTF. The CDR3, as DNA: TGTGCCAGCAGCGTAGACTCGAGTCGAGGCTACACCTTC.

This sequence joins TRBV5-1 and TRBJ1-3; D remains unclear. CDR1 is SGHRS and CDR2 is YFSETQ in the germline V gene. This CDR3 spans 14 amino acids. V shed 0 bases and J shed 0 bases, with 4 bases lying between them. For the CDR3, the DNA is TGCGCCAGCAGCTTGGGGCCCTCTGGAAACACCATATATTTT. Translating gives CASSLGPSGNTIYF.

V gene TRBV24-1 combines with J gene TRBJ1-6; D gene uncertain. V was cut by 3 bases and J by 7 bases, with 9 bases left in between. Germline lookup yields CDR1 KGHDR and CDR2 SFDVKD. This CDR3 is 14 amino acids long. The CDR3 spells CATSDVGINSPLHF. The CDR3 DNA sequence: TGTGCCACCAGTGATGTGGGAATCAATTCACCCCTCCACTTT.